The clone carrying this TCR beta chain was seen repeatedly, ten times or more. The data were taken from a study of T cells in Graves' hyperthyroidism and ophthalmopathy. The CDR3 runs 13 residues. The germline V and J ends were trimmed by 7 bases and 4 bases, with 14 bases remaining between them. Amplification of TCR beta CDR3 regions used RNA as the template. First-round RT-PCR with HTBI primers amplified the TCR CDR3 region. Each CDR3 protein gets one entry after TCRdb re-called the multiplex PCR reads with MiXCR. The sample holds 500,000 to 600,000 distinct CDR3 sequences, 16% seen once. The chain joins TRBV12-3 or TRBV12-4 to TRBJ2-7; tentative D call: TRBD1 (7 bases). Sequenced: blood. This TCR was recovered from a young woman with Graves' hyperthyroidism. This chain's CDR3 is CASNQGGNYEQYF. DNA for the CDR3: TGTGCCAGCAACCAGGGGGGAAATTACGAGCAGTACTTC.